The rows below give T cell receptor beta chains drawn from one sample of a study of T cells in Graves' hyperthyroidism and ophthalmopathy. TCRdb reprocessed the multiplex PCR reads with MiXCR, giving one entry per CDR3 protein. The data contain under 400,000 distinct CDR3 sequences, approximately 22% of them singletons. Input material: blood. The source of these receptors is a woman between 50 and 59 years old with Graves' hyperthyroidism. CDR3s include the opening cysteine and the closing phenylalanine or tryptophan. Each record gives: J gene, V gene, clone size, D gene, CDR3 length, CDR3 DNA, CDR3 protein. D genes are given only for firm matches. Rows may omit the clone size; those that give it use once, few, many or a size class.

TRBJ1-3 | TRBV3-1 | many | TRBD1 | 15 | TGTGCCAGCAGCCGGAACAGGGGGCAAGGAAACACCATATATTTT | CASSRNRGQGNTIYF
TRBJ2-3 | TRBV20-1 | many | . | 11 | TGCAGTGCTCTAATTGCAGATACGCAGTATTTT | CSALIADTQYF
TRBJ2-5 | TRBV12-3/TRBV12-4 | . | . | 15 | TGTGCCAGCAGTTTAGCGGGCAGGGTCACTGAGACCCAGTACTTC | CASSLAGRVTETQYF
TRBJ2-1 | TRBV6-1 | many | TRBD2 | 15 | TGTGCCAGCAGTGATGGACTAGCGGGGGGGGTTGAGCAGTTCTTC | CASSDGLAGGVEQFF
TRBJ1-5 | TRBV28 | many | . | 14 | TGTGCCTGCAGTCGGACCAATAGCAATCAGCCCCAGCATTTT | CACSRTNSNQPQHF
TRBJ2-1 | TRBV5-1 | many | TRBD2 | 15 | TGCGCCAGCAGCTTGAACGGGAGGGCCGACAATGAGCAGTTCTTC | CASSLNGRADNEQFF
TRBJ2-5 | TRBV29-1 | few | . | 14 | TGCAGCGCCAGAAGGGGGGGGGGTCAAGAGACCCAGTACTTC | CSARRGGGQETQYF
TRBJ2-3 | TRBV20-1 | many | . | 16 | TGCAGTGCTAGTGGTCTGCGGGGAATTAGCACAGATACGCAGTATTTT | CSASGLRGISTDTQYF
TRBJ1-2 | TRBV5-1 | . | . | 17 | TGCGCCAGCAGCGTCGGACCACAGGGAGGCTTTAAGGGTGGCTACACCTTC | CASSVGPQGGFKGGYTF
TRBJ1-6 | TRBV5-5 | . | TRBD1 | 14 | TGTGCCAGCAGCTTACGGACAGGGGTCTCACCCCTCCACTTT | CASSLRTGVSPLHF
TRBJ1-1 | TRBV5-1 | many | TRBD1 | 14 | TGCGCCAGCAGCACGACAGGGCTGAACACTGAAGCTTTCTTT | CASSTTGLNTEAFF
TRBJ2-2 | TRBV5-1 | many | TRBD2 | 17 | TGCGCCAGCAGCTTGAAACTAGCGTCGACGAACACCGGGGAGCTGTTTTTT | CASSLKLASTNTGELFF
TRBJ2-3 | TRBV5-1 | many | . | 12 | TGCGCCAGCAGCCAATTCACAGATACGCAGTATTTT | CASSQFTDTQYF
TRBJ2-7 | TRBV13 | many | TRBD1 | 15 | TGTGCCAGCAGCTTCCGGGACAGGGCAACCTACGAGCAGTACTTC | CASSFRDRATYEQYF
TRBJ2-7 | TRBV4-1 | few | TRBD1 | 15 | TGCGCCAGCAGCCAAGATATGGACAGGGTCTACGAGCAGTACTTC | CASSQDMDRVYEQYF
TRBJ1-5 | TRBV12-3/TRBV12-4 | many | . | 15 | TGTGCCAGCTCGAACCAGGGGAGAGGAAATCAGCCCCAGCATTTT | CASSNQGRGNQPQHF
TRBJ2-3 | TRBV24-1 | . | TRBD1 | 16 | TGTGCCACCAGTGACGTCGGACAGGGCTACACAGATACGCAGTATTTT | CATSDVGQGYTDTQYF
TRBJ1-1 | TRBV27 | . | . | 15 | TGTGCCAGCAGTTCTCTGACAGCTGTGAACACTGAAGCTTTCTTT | CASSSLTAVNTEAFF
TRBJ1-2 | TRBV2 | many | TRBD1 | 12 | TGTGCCAGCAGTGCGGACAGGGTTGGCTACACCTTC | CASSADRVGYTF
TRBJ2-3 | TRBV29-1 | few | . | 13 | TGCAGCGTGGCGGACTACAGCACAGATACGCAGTATTTT | CSVADYSTDTQYF